This is a list of T cell receptor beta chains from one sample in a study of T-cell memory formation after mild COVID-19. TCRdb fed the 5' RACE reads into MiXCR, producing one record per CDR3 protein. The table includes about 110,000 distinct CDR3 sequences, about a sixth detected once. The sequencing input was PBMCs or a T cell subset sorted from them (not recorded which). These receptors came from a man aged 18 to 35 who had mild COVID-19 (a few samples of this study predate the infection). Cell type and time point are not known. CDR3s include the opening cysteine and the closing phenylalanine or tryptophan. Each record gives: CDR3 protein, CDR3 DNA, V gene, J gene, clone size, D gene. The D gene is left open where the match is weak. Clone size is stated in some rows and not others, as once, few, many or a class when expanded.

CASSRGGVAGKETQYF	TGTGCCAGCAGCCGAGGTGGAGTAGCGGGGAAAGAGACCCAGTACTTC	TRBV4-2	TRBJ2-5	many	TRBD2
CASSLNGRRNIQYF	TGCGCCAGCAGCTTGAATGGCAGACGAAACATTCAGTACTTC	TRBV5-1	TRBJ2-4	few	NA
CASSAGGPSTEQYF	TGTGCCAGCAGCGCCGGGGGCCCCAGCACCGAGCAGTACTTC	TRBV7-2	TRBJ2-7	medium-sized	NA
CASSLHQETQYF	TGTGCCAGCAGCCTACACCAAGAGACCCAGTACTTC	TRBV7-9	TRBJ2-5	NA	NA
CASSLGTGISGTGELFF	TGCGCCAGCAGCTTGGGAACCGGAATATCTGGCACCGGGGAGCTGTTTTTT	TRBV5-1	TRBJ2-2	many	NA
CASSCGGGQPQHF	TGTGCCAGCAGCTGTGGGGGGGGGCAGCCCCAGCATTTT	TRBV7-2	TRBJ1-5	NA	NA
CATSPGPETQYF	TGTGCCACCAGTCCGGGCCCTGAGACCCAGTACTTC	TRBV24-1	TRBJ2-5	few	NA
CASSFTRGGSEQFF	TGCGCCAGCAGCTTTACGAGGGGGGGCTCCGAGCAGTTCTTC	TRBV5-1	TRBJ2-1	NA	NA
CASTYPGTETQYF	TGTGCCAGCACCTACCCGGGAACAGAGACCCAGTACTTC	TRBV6-5	TRBJ2-5	few	NA
CAWMNLAVQETQYF	TGTGCCTGGATGAACCTAGCGGTGCAAGAGACCCAGTACTTC	TRBV30	TRBJ2-5	few	TRBD2
CASSLALRGTEAFF	TGTGCCAGCAGCTTAGCATTGAGGGGGACTGAAGCTTTCTTT	TRBV7-2	TRBJ1-1	NA	NA
CSAGQGAETQYF	TGCAGTGCCGGACAGGGAGCGGAGACCCAGTACTTC	TRBV20-1	TRBJ2-5	NA	TRBD1
CASSKVHRVNTGELFF	TGTGCCAGCAGCAAAGTTCACAGGGTGAACACCGGGGAGCTGTTTTTT	TRBV21-1	TRBJ2-2	few	NA
CASSLVGLAGNQETQYF	TGTGCCAGCAGCTTAGTGGGACTAGCGGGGAATCAAGAGACCCAGTACTTC	TRBV7-2	TRBJ2-5	medium-sized	TRBD2
CASSEEGGRGRDTQYF	TGTGCCAGCAGTGAAGAGGGGGGGCGAGGAAGAGATACGCAGTATTTT	TRBV2	TRBJ2-3	NA	NA
CASSQDRRAGTDTQYF	TGCGCCAGCAGCCAAGATCGGCGAGCGGGGACCGATACGCAGTATTTT	TRBV4-3	TRBJ2-3	few	TRBD2
CASSQEPHRVLTF	TGCGCCAGCAGCCAAGAACCGCACCGGGTCCTGACTTTC	TRBV4-1	TRBJ2-6	few	NA
CASSDLLGGRTDTQYF	TGTGCCAGCAGCGACCTATTGGGGGGGCGAACAGATACGCAGTATTTT	TRBV7-9	TRBJ2-3	few	NA
CSARGRISYNEQFF	TGCAGTGCTAGGGGCAGGATATCCTACAATGAGCAGTTCTTC	TRBV20-1	TRBJ2-1	many	NA
CSAREYEQFF	TGCAGCGCCAGGGAGTATGAGCAGTTCTTC	TRBV29-1	TRBJ2-1	NA	NA
CAGPSGGQEQFF	TGCGCCGGACCCTCGGGGGGCCAGGAGCAGTTCTTC	TRBV10-1	TRBJ2-1	once	NA
CASRRTGNTGELFF	TGTGCCAGCAGACGAACAGGGAACACCGGGGAGCTGTTTTTT	TRBV6-5	TRBJ2-2	few	NA
CSARVRAQETQYF	TGCAGTGCTAGAGTGCGGGCACAAGAGACCCAGTACTTC	TRBV20-1	TRBJ2-5	many	NA
CASSLYNEKLFF	TGTGCCAGCAGTTTATATAATGAAAAACTGTTTTTT	TRBV12-3/TRBV12-4	TRBJ1-4	NA	NA
CASGGVLFTDTQYF	TGTGCCAGCGGGGGCGTCCTCTTCACAGATACGCAGTATTTT	TRBV7-2	TRBJ2-3	few	NA
CSVRWDSVGTQYF	TGCAGCGTTCGTTGGGACAGCGTTGGGACCCAGTACTTC	TRBV29-1	TRBJ2-5	few	TRBD1
CASSLAPTYTDTQYF	TGCGCCAGCAGCTTGGCTCCCACCTACACAGATACGCAGTATTTT	TRBV5-1	TRBJ2-3	NA	NA
CASSPWLEGGTDTQYF	TGTGCCAGCAGCCCCTGGCTGGAGGGGGGCACAGATACGCAGTATTTT	TRBV7-9	TRBJ2-3	few	NA
CSASNSRDWYTDTQYF	TGCAGTGCTAGCAACTCCCGGGACTGGTACACAGATACGCAGTATTTT	TRBV20-1	TRBJ2-3	few	NA
CASSPSPRGAGGGYTF	TGTGCCAGCAGTCCCTCGCCTCGCGGGGCAGGGGGTGGCTACACCTTC	TRBV12-3/TRBV12-4	TRBJ1-2	NA	TRBD1
CASSQEGGSTGELFF	TGCGCCAGCAGCCAAGAGGGGGGTAGCACCGGGGAGCTGTTTTTT	TRBV4-3	TRBJ2-2	NA	NA